The 21 T cell receptor beta chains listed next were all sequenced from one sample in a study of CD8+ T cells in alopecia areata. As to treatment: oral pan-JAK inhibitor, 5-10 mg twice daily. Isolated RNA was reverse transcribed into cDNA used as the sequencing template. Clones were read by immunoSEQ multiplex PCR, and TCRdb kept only the in-frame ones, dropping some. In the table there are roughly 210,000 clones, approximately 40% of which are singletons. Sequences were derived from CD4+ T cells sorted from blood, sampled around week 37, from a patient treated with tofacitinib. The source of these receptors is a human donor with alopecia areata.

The V gene is TRBV30, the J gene TRBJ1-4; a possible D gene is TRBD1 (5 bases). The length of the CDR3 is 16 residues. Germline CDR1 reads GTSNPN; CDR2 reads SVGIG (reference sequence). V gave up 1 base and J gave up 1 base, with 13 bases separating them. Here the CDR3 reads CAWSGQGLGTNEKLFF. The CDR3 DNA follows: TGTGCCTGGAGTGGTCAGGGCCTTGGAACTAATGAAAAACTGTTTTTT.

This clone turned up a few times. This rearrangement joins TRBV29-1 to TRBJ2-7; 7 bases are a match to TRBD1. CDR1 is SQVTM and CDR2 is ANQGSEA in the germline V gene. Trimming took 2 bases from V and 10 from J; bases not matched to a gene: 8. This CDR3 has 12 residues. CDR3 sequence (DNA): TGCAGCGTTGAAACCTCGACAGGGAGTCAGTACTTC. Translating it yields CSVETSTGSQYF.

This chain uses TRBV18 with TRBJ1-2; D not certain. CDR3 length: 13 amino acids. Germline V gene lookup returns CDR1 KGHSH and CDR2 LQKENI. With 2 bases removed from V and 6 bases from J, the gap between germline ends came to 10 bases. The CDR3 loop is CASSPDQEDGYTF. The CDR3 DNA reads TGTGCCAGCTCACCAGACCAGGAGGATGGCTACACCTTC.

The rearrangement uses TRBV9 and TRBJ2-2; the D is unclear. The CDR3 runs 12 residues. Germline CDR1 SGDLS, CDR2 YYNGEE. Deletions cut 0 bases from V and 6 bases from J, with 3 bases between. This CDR3 is CASSVDPGELFF. The CDR3 DNA is TGTGCCAGCAGCGTAGACCCCGGGGAGCTGTTTTTT.

For this clone: The same CDR3 is also encoded by other DNA sequences in this sample. J is TRBJ2-7 and V is TRBV29-1, with 9 positions matching TRBD1. The V gene's germline CDR1 is SQVTM and CDR2 ANQGSEA. CDR3 length: 12 amino acids. V trimming: 6 bases; J trimming: 1 base; junction bases outside the gene matches: 1. The CDR3 sequence is CSVGQGSYEQYF. The CDR3 nucleotides are TGCAGCGTAGGACAGGGGTCCTACGAGCAGTACTTC.

This chain joins TRBV5-1 and TRBJ2-3; TRBD2 aligns across 7 bases. J gave up 3 bases and V 3 bases, and 10 bases lay outside the gene matches. Germline V gene sequence: CDR1 SGHRS, CDR2 YFSETQ. The CDR3 extends over 16 amino acids. The CDR3 DNA sequence: TGCGCCAGCAGCTCGAAGAGCGGGGCGGTGACAGATACGCAGTATTTT. Its protein product is CASSSKSGAVTDTQYF.

The table lists this clone with a few counts. This chain connects TRBV5-4 to TRBJ2-5; 10 bases line up with TRBD2. CDR1 and CDR2 (germline): SGHNT, YYREEE (reference sequence). The CDR3 has 15 amino acids. The V segment lost 0 bases and the J segment 3 bases; nucleotides outside the gene matches: 2. This CDR3 reads CASSLGTSGKETQYF. The CDR3 nucleotides are TGTGCCAGCAGCTTGGGGACTAGCGGAAAAGAGACCCAGTACTTC.

A few counts support this clone. The rearrangement joins TRBV11-2 to TRBJ2-3, with 7 bases that match TRBD2. The CDR3 extends over 14 amino acids. The germline V gene encodes CDR1 SGHAT and CDR2 FQNNGV. J was trimmed by 6 bases and V by 3 bases; bases with no gene match: 6. Written as DNA, the CDR3 is TGTGCCAGCAGCTTCCTGGTCGGGGGGGATACGCAGTATTTT. Translating it yields CASSFLVGGDTQYF.

Note on this clone: At one boundary the junction diverges from the germline segment, which might be a read error. The V and J genes are TRBV4-2 and TRBJ2-7; TRBD2 matches at 10 bases. Germline V lookup: CDR1 LGHNA, CDR2 YNFKEQ. This CDR3 has 13 amino acids. The CDR3 bases are TGTGCCAGCAGCCAAGATCAGGGACTAGCGATCTCCTTC. It encodes CASSQDQGLAISF.

This chain joins TRBV6-5 and TRBJ1-5; D gene ambiguous. The germline V gene has CDR1 MNHEY and CDR2 SVGAGI. The CDR3 runs 14 residues. Deletions cut 2 bases from V and 2 bases from J, with 7 bases between. The DNA of the CDR3 is TGTGCCAGCAGTTACAGGGAGGGCAATCAGCCCCAGCATTTT. This gives the protein CASSYREGNQPQHF.

This clone was picked up a small number of times. The genes are TRBV18 and TRBJ2-7; 8 positions agree with TRBD1. The germline CDR1 and CDR2 sequences are KGHSH and LQKENI. This CDR3 is 15 amino acids long. V shed 6 bases, J shed 0 bases, and the junction held 7 bases outside the gene matches. This CDR3 is CASSLGQVISYEQYF. The DNA for the CDR3 is TGTGCCAGCTCGCTGGGACAGGTCATCTCCTACGAGCAGTACTTC.

The V and J genes are TRBV2 and TRBJ2-1, with unresolved D. The germline gives CDR1 SNHLY, CDR2 FYNNEI. The CDR3 totals 16 residues. Trimming cost V 0 bases and J 4 bases, with 13 bases left between them. The DNA for the CDR3 is TGTGCCAGCAGTGAAGCGCGGCGACCCAGTTACAATGAGCAGTTCTTC. Its translation is CASSEARRPSYNEQFF.

This clone came up a few times. The chain has TRBV6-1 and TRBJ1-2; D possibly corresponds to TRBD1 (5 bases). This CDR3 region has 12 residues. V was cut by 6 bases and J by 5 bases, with 10 bases left in between. Looked up from germline, CDR1 is MNHNS and CDR2 is SASEGT. CDR3 coding DNA: TGTGCCAGCAGCTCTCAGGGTTATGGCTACACCTTC. Its translation is CASSSQGYGYTF.

The chain couples TRBV7-8 to TRBJ1-5, with 7 bases lining up with TRBD1. CDR1 and CDR2 from the germline V gene are SGHVS and FQNEAQ. The CDR3 contains 15 residues. V shed 7 bases and J 5 bases; nucleotides not matched to a gene: 11. Written as DNA, the CDR3 is TGTGCCAGCATCAGGGGGGGGCCTGGAGATCAGCCCCAGCATTTT. It translates to CASIRGGPGDQPQHF. Filled out from reference TRBV7-8 and TRBJ1-5, the complete variable domain reads GAGVSQSPRYKVAKRGQDVALRCDPISGHVSLFWYQQALGQGPEFLTYFQNEAQLDKSGLPSDRFFAERPEGSVSTLKIQRTQQEDSAVYLCASIRGGPGDQPQHFGDGTRLSIL.

This clone showed up just a few times. CDR3 amino acids: CASSTSSGSGQFF. The CDR3 DNA follows: TGTGCCAGTAGTACCTCAAGCGGGAGTGGGCAGTTCTTC. The chain uses TRBV19 and TRBJ2-1; 8 positions match TRBD2. The germline V gene encodes CDR1 LNHDA and CDR2 SQIVND (reference sequence). V was pared by 4 bases and J by 12 bases, with 8 bases of the junction left unmatched. This CDR3 is built from 13 residues.

The rearrangement links TRBV6-1 to TRBJ1-2; D might be TRBD1 (6 bases). Germline assignment: CDR1 MNHNS and CDR2 SASEGT. This CDR3 is 14 amino acids long. Trimming cost V 10 bases and J 2 bases, with 17 bases left between them. CDR3 loop: CATRRGGRNYGYTF. DNA of the CDR3: TGTGCCACCCGCCGAGGGGGGCGGAACTATGGCTACACCTTC.

The chain carries TRBV7-3 and TRBJ2-7; D remains ambiguous. CDR3 size: 13 residues. The germline V gene has CDR1 SGHTA and CDR2 FQGTGA. V was clipped by 8 bases and J by 3 bases, with 14 bases between them. CDR3 coding DNA: TGTGCCAGCGGGCTTATTTCGCGCTACGAGCAGTACTTC. It translates to CASGLISRYEQYF.

V usage is TRBV29-1 and J usage is TRBJ2-7; 14 nucleotides line up with TRBD2. In germline, CDR1 is SQVTM, CDR2 ANQGSEA. Trimming cost V 6 bases and J 3 bases; bases outside gene matches: 10. The CDR3 totals 16 residues. In DNA form, the CDR3 reads TGCAGCGTGGGGGGACTAGCGGGAGCCGTCGGCTACGAGCAGTACTTC. It translates to CSVGGLAGAVGYEQYF.

The V call is TRBV5-1, the J call TRBJ2-1; tentatively, D is TRBD1 or TRBD2 (5 bases each). V was pared by 4 bases and J by 4 bases, with 15 bases between. The CDR3 is 15 residues long. From germline, CDR1 is SGHRS and CDR2 YFSETQ. The CDR3 sequence is CASSASGTQYNEQFF. In nucleotides, the CDR3 is TGCGCCAGCAGCGCTTCCGGGACCCAGTACAATGAGCAGTTCTTC. Complete variable domain (other parts from reference TRBV5-1 and TRBJ2-1): KAGVTQTPRYLIKTRGQQVTLSCSPISGHRSVSWYQQTPGQGLQFLFEYFSETQRNKGNFPGRFSGRQFSNSRSEMNVSTLELGDSALYLCASSASGTQYNEQFFGPGTRLTVL.

The chain uses TRBV29-1 and TRBJ2-6, with D possibly being TRBD1 (5 bases). Germline V CDR1 and CDR2: SQVTM, ANQGSEA. There are 14 residues in the CDR3. The V end lost 6 bases, the J end lost 2 bases, and 11 bases lay between the germline ends. CDR3 loop: CSVDGQAGANVLTF. The CDR3 DNA follows: TGCAGCGTGGACGGACAAGCTGGGGCCAACGTCCTGACTTTC. The full variable domain, its missing parts supplied by reference TRBV29-1 and TRBJ2-6, is SAVISQKPSRDICQRGTSLTIQCQVDSQVTMMFWYRQQPGQSLTLIATANQGSEATYESGFVIDKFPISRPNLTFSTLTVSNMSPEDSSIYLCSVDGQAGANVLTFGAGSRLTVL.

This clone was observed once. The chain joins TRBV6-5 to TRBJ1-2; D call uncertain. Trimming cost V 0 bases and J 3 bases, with 5 bases left between them. Germline V gene sequence: CDR1 MNHEY, CDR2 SVGAGI. This CDR3 contains 13 residues. DNA of the CDR3: TGTGCCAGCAGTTACTCGAGGGACTATGGCTACACCTTC. It is translated as CASSYSRDYGYTF.